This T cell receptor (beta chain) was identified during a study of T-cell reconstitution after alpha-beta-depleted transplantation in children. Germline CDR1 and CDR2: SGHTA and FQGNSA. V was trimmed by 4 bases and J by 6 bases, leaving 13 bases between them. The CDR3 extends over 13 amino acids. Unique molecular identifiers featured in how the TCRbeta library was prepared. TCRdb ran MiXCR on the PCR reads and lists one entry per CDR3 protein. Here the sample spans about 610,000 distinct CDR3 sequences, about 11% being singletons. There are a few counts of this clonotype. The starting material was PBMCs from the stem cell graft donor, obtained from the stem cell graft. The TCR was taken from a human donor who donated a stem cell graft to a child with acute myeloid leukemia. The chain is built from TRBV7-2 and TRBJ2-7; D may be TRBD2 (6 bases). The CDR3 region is CASSSDIGSEQYF. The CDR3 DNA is TGTGCCAGCAGCTCAGATATCGGGAGCGAGCAGTACTTC.